Below, one T cell receptor beta chain is given with its context. This entry comes from a study of hypomethylating agent response in myelodysplastic syndrome. Repertoires were generated with immunoSEQ multiplex PCR, while TCRdb's copy carries only in-frame clones and drops some. Of roughly 9,800 clones listed, about 83% are singletons. The junction had 2 bases not matched to a gene; V was cut back by 4 bases and J by 4 bases. Germline CDR1 MNHEY, CDR2 SVGAGI. This CDR3 has 15 residues. V gene TRBV6-5 combines with J gene TRBJ2-2; TRBD2 matches 11 bases. The source was bone marrow, collected before or after starting hypomethylating agent treatment for myelodysplastic syndrome (not recorded which). The receptor comes from a human donor with myelodysplastic syndrome. CDR3 sequence (DNA): TGTGCCAGCAGTTGGGGACTAGCGGTCACCGGGGAGCTGTTTTTT. This encodes CASSWGLAVTGELFF.